What follows are 14 T cell receptor beta chains derived from one specimen sequenced in a study of PD-L1 blockade in urothelial cancer (dated by TCRdb to about 2017). Libraries came from the immunoSEQ multiplex PCR assay. What TCRdb holds here is the immuneACCESS table cut down to in-frame rearrangements. Part of the clones is not present; checked against another copy, under half of the missing clones reflect an unresolved V gene, and the others are unexplained. Recorded for this sample are 100,000 to 150,000 clones; about 82% of them occurred a single time. The ten top clones hold roughly 2.4% of the sample. This sample's time point label indicates: peripheral blood 6 weeks after treatment start. Sequenced material: PBMCs, taken around atezolizumab (anti-PD-L1) treatment. These receptor sequences come from a man aged 45-65 years with urothelial cancer.

V and J are TRBV2 and TRBJ1-5; a weak D match, TRBD1 (6 bases). The germline V gene encodes CDR1 SNHLY and CDR2 FYNNEI. The V end lost 5 bases, the J end lost 1 base, and 30 bases lay between the germline ends. The CDR3 length is 21 residues. CDR3 sequence: CASSPAEGEGGLLGSNQPQHF. CDR3 in DNA: TGTGCCAGCAGTCCCGCCGAGGGAGAGGGGGGGCTTTTGGGGAGCAATCAGCCCCAGCATTTT.

V usage is TRBV10-2 and J usage is TRBJ2-1; possibly TRBD2 for D (5 bases). The CDR3 has 15 amino acids. The V and J ends lost 8 bases and 0 bases respectively, with 14 bases between them. The germline V gene has CDR1 WSHSY and CDR2 SAAADI. Written as DNA, the CDR3 is TGCGCCAGCTCCCTGGGGAGAGCCTCCTACAATGAGCAGTTCTTC. This encodes CASSLGRASYNEQFF.

The chain combines TRBV4-2 with TRBJ2-1; 11 nucleotides line up with TRBD2. The CDR3 is 18 residues long. After removal of 4 bases from V and 8 bases from J, the junction contained 16 bases not matched to a gene. Looked up from germline, CDR1 is LGHNA and CDR2 is YNFKEQ. CDR3 sequence reads: CASSLGGGTSGSIDEQFF. DNA for the CDR3: TGTGCCAGCAGCCTAGGGGGGGGTACTAGCGGGAGTATCGATGAGCAGTTCTTC.

The chain joins TRBV9 to TRBJ1-3; D gene uncertain. The CDR3 extends over 18 amino acids. The V and J ends lost 0 bases and 2 bases respectively, with 18 bases between them. Looked up from germline, CDR1 is SGDLS and CDR2 is YYNGEE. In DNA, the CDR3 is TGTGCCAGCAGCGTAGATTGGAGTAGTGGGGAGACTGGAAACACCATATATTTT. Translated, it gives CASSVDWSSGETGNTIYF.

This clone was seen at least ten times. This sequence joins TRBV7-8 and TRBJ1-2; 7 nucleotides agree with TRBD1. The germline V gene has CDR1 SGHVS and CDR2 FQNEAQ. J was trimmed by 7 bases and V by 4 bases; bases with no gene match: 12. The CDR3 extends over 15 amino acids. The CDR3 DNA reads TGTGCCAGCAGCTCAACAGGGGCGGATCGTGTTGGCTACACCTTC. Protein product: CASSSTGADRVGYTF.

This rearrangement joins TRBV11-2 to TRBJ1-1, with D perhaps TRBD1 (5 bases). This CDR3 has 14 amino acids. The germline gives CDR1 SGHAT, CDR2 FQNNGV. V lost 0 bases, J lost 8 bases, and 13 bases lay in between. CDR3 region: CASSLDWRRGEAFF. The CDR3 nucleotides read TGTGCCAGCAGCTTAGATTGGAGGCGGGGGGAAGCTTTCTTT.

The CDR3 nucleotides are TGTGCCAGCAGCTTAGGGGACAGGATCTACAATGAGCAGTTCTTC. Amino acid sequence: CASSLGDRIYNEQFF. The chain uses TRBV7-2 and TRBJ2-1; 8 positions agree with TRBD1. This CDR3 spans 15 amino acids. Germline V gene lookup returns CDR1 SGHTA and CDR2 FQGNSA. Trimming removed 1 base from V and 3 bases from J; junction bases left unmatched: 2.

The chain carries TRBV5-1 and TRBJ1-2, with D possibly being TRBD1 (6 bases). Germline CDR1 SGHRS, CDR2 YFSETQ. The CDR3 loop spans 15 amino acids. Trimming cost V 5 bases and J 0 bases, with 14 bases left between them. CDR3 coding DNA: TGCGCCAGCAGTACAGGGCCTTCGGCTAACTATGGCTACACCTTC. This translates into CASSTGPSANYGYTF.

The rearrangement links TRBV29-1 to TRBJ1-2, with 11 positions matching TRBD1. V gave up 7 bases and J gave up 4 bases; unmatched junction bases: 11. The CDR3 runs to 15 residues. Germline CDR1 SQVTM, CDR2 ANQGSEA. The CDR3 DNA reads TGCAGCGGACAAAACTCGGGACAGGGGGGCTATGGCTACACCTTC. This sequence encodes CSGQNSGQGGYGYTF.

This chain joins TRBV21-1 and TRBJ2-2; the table's D gene call, TRBD1, was not cross checked with the DNA. TRBV21-1 is reported as a pseudogene. This CDR3 spans 15 amino acids. CDR3: CASSVKGANTGELFF. CDR3 sequence (DNA): TGTGCCAGCAGCGTTAAGGGGGCGAACACCGGGGAGCTGTTTTTT.

This chain links TRBV19 with TRBJ2-2; TRBD1 aligns across 9 bases. With 8 bases clipped from V and 13 bases from J, the junction kept 17 bases outside the gene matches. The CDR3 extends over 15 amino acids. Germline V gives CDR1 LNHDA, CDR2 SQIVND (reference sequence). The CDR3 region is CASLNSRAGTGRLFF. The CDR3 DNA sequence: TGTGCCAGTCTTAACAGTAGAGCCGGGACAGGGAGGCTGTTTTTT.

The V gene is TRBV5-1, the J gene TRBJ1-4; D may be TRBD1 (6 bases). The CDR3 extends over 15 amino acids. Germline V gives CDR1 SGHRS, CDR2 YFSETQ. V gave up 4 bases and J gave up 5 bases, with 15 bases separating them. The CDR3 sequence: CASSGAGAVNEKLFF. In nucleotides, the CDR3 is TGCGCCAGCAGCGGGGCAGGGGCCGTAAATGAAAAACTGTTTTTT.

This clone was detected only once. This rearrangement joins TRBV4-1 to TRBJ1-5; tentative D call: TRBD1 (5 bases). V lost 3 bases to trimming and J lost 2 bases, with 11 bases between them. Germline lookup yields CDR1 MGHRA and CDR2 YSYEKL. The CDR3 has 15 residues. The CDR3 reads CASSQARVGNQPQHF. The CDR3 region has the DNA TGCGCCAGCAGCCAGGCCAGGGTTGGCAATCAGCCCCAGCATTTT.

The chain recombines TRBV6-1 with TRBJ2-1; maybe TRBD1 (6 bases). V was trimmed by 6 bases and J by 4 bases, leaving 13 bases between them. Germline V gives CDR1 MNHNS, CDR2 SASEGT. There are 14 residues in the CDR3. The CDR3 DNA reads as TGTGCCAGCAGCCCTATGACAGGATACAATGAGCAGTTCTTC. Residues: CASSPMTGYNEQFF.